This TCR beta chain stems from a study of tumor and adjacent non-tumor tissue in lung cancer (dated by TCRdb to about 2018). Describing the broader study: Of the cohort, eleven to twelve patients had adenocarcinoma, 2 had squamous cell carcinoma and 1 had small cell lung cancer. The roughly 15 enrolled patients, of whom roughly 10 were men and 5 were women, were aged about 31 to 85 years and were diagnosed with TNM stage I to III disease. A total of approximately 130,000,000 productive TCRbeta reads were generated by sequencing, corresponding to an average of about 4 million reads per sample. Bulk TCRbeta repertoires were compared between lung tumor tissue and matched distant non-tumor lung tissue obtained from around 14 lung cancer patients. TCRbeta CDR3 sequencing was performed on around 30 paired specimens, with one tumor sample and one normal lung sample collected per patient. General findings and caveats noted by the study authors: Neither the sequencing platform nor unique molecular identifiers are named or mentioned anywhere in the methods. The top 100 clones accounted for a significantly larger cumulative portion of the repertoire in normal lung than in tumor tissue. Tumor tissue showed significantly higher TCR diversity (inverse Simpson) than normal lung tissue, at 431.37 vs 166.20 (P = 0.0075, Mann-Whitney U test). Only about 15 patients were in the cohort, and the authors stated that larger samples and more detailed clinical data are needed. TCR diversity was significantly higher in younger patients, and higher tumor TCR diversity was associated with shorter overall and disease-free survival. Peripheral blood was not sequenced, so blood TCRbeta repertoires in these lung cancer patients were not examined.

Libraries were prepared through multiplex PCR. For sequencing, an Illumina HiSeq 2500 was employed. TCRbeta libraries were constructed through three rounds of nested PCR with primers (Table S4) according to protocols modified from ARM-PCR. Before sequencing, PCR products of 200-500 bp were cut from the gel and purified using the QIAquick gel extraction kit. For the original study's pipeline: Reads were cleaned using Trimmomatic, were merged into complete CDR3 sequences using FLASH, and were assigned to V(D)J germline segments using MiTCR. Clonal diversity was computed as the inverse Simpson's index with VDJtools. In-frame sequences lacking a premature stop codon were counted as productive reads. TCRdb reprocessed the public reads (quality trimming at Q25 with fastp, clone calling with MiXCR) and kept in-frame beta chains. Each entry merges the rows of one CDR3 protein and shows their most common DNA and genes. These V and J calls derive from TCRdb rather than the authors' analysis. The sample yields 68,000 or so distinct CDR3 sequences; just under 60% were counted once. 20% to 25% of the sample lies in the top ten.

RNA was isolated from bulk unsorted tissue, and RNA quality was assessed with a NanoDrop ND-1000 and an Agilent 2100. The donors were newly diagnosed lung cancer patients admitted for thoracic surgery in China from August to November 2014 who had not received prior chemotherapy. Patients who had received previous radiotherapy or chemotherapy, or who had another concurrent cancer, were excluded from the study. Surgical tissue pieces of 1-2 cm3 were preserved in RNAlater solution and stored at -80 °C until use. A note on this clonotype: The clone's antigen remains unknown. As the CDR3 is not closed by the conserved phenylalanine or tryptophan, this likely results from a read error. The DNA is omitted, as the CDR3 cannot be located on it reliably, and the CDR3 follows TCRdb's listing.

The CDR3 spans 14 residues, counting both ends. From a lookup of the germline V gene, CDR1 and CDR2 are SQVTM and ANQGSEA. The V and J segments used are TRBV29-1 and TRBJ1-5; the table calls TRBD1, which could not be checked here. This clonotype originated in a man aged 45-65 years with non-small cell lung cancer. Sequencing input: lung tumor tissue. CDR3 reads: CSASQGYGNQPQHY.